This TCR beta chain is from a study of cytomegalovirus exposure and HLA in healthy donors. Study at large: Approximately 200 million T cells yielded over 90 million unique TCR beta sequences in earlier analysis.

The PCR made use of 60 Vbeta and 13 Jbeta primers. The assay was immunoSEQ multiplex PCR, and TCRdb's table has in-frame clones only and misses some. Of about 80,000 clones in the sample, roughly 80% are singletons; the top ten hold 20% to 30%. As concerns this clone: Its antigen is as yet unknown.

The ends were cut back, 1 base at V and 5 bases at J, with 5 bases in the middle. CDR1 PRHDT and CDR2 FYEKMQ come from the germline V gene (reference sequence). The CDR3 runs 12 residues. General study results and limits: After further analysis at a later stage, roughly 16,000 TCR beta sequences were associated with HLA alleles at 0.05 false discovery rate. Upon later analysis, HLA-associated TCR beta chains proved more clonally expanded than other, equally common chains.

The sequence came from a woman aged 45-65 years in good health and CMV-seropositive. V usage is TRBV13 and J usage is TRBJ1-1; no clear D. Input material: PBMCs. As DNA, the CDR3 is TGTGCCAGCAGCTTAGAGAGGACTGAAGCTTTCTTT. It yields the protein CASSLERTEAFF.